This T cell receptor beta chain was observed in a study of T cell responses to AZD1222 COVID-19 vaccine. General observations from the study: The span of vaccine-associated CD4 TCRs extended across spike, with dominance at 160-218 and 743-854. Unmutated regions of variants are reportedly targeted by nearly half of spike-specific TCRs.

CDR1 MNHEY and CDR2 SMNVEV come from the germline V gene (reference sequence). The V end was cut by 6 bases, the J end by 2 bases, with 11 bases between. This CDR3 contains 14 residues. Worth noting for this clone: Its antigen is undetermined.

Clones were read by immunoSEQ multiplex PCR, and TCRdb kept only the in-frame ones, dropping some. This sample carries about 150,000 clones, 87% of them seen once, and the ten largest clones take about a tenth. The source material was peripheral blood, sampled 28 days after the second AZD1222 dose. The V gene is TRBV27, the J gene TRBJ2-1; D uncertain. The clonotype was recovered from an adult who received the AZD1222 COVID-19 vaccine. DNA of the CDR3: TGTGCCAGCAGCCTCCTTTCCGCCTACAATGAGCAGTTCTTC. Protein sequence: CASSLLSAYNEQFF.